The 22 T cell receptor beta chains reported below all come from one sample, sequenced in a study of regulatory dendritic cells for organ transplantation. Here immunoSEQ multiplex PCR was the method, and the copy in TCRdb shows in-frame clones only, minus some. In the table there are 12,000 or so clones, roughly two thirds of which are singletons. The sequencing input was memory CD8+ T cells from blood. The subset was: CD45RO+ memory T cells. These receptors originate from a human donor in good health.

This chain uses TRBV5-1 with TRBJ1-1, with D possibly being TRBD1 (5 bases). Trimming left V 0 bases short and J 5 bases short, with 8 bases between. Germline V gives CDR1 SGHRS, CDR2 YFSETQ. The CDR3 extends over 13 amino acids. The CDR3, as DNA: TGCGCCAGCAGCTTGGGGGGCTGGACTGAAGCTTTCTTT. It is translated as CASSLGGWTEAFF.

As for this clone: Only one base separates this from a far larger clonotype, so it likely reflects a read error. The genes are TRBV5-4 and TRBJ1-2; D unresolved. From germline, CDR1 is SGHNT and CDR2 YYREEE (reference sequence). With 4 bases removed from V and 6 bases from J, the gap between germline ends came to 19 bases. CDR3 length: 15 amino acids. This CDR3 is CASSQEDRPGHGYTF. CDR3 bases: TGTGCCAGCAGCCAAGAAGATAGGCCAGGCCATGGCTACACCTTC.

Comments on this clone: At the DNA level, this CDR3 is encoded by other sequences in the same sample as well. The chain has TRBV27 and TRBJ1-1; D remains unclear. This CDR3 comprises 13 residues. Trimming took off 3 bases at V and 0 bases at J, with 5 bases between the two ends. CDR1 and CDR2 (germline): MNHEY, SMNVEV (reference sequence). CDR3 sequence (DNA): TGTGCCAGCAGTTTGGGTCTGAACACTGAAGCTTTCTTT. It is translated as CASSLGLNTEAFF.

The chain links TRBV4-3 to TRBJ2-6; D perhaps matches TRBD1 (6 bases). Germline loops: CDR1 LGHNA, CDR2 YSLEER. Between the trimmed V and J ends, which lost 5 bases and 0 bases, there was a span of 17 bases. This CDR3 contains 18 residues. CDR3 sequence reads: CASSAYRVILSGANVLTF. In DNA form, the CDR3 reads TGCGCCAGCAGCGCATACAGGGTCATCCTCTCTGGGGCCAACGTCCTGACTTTC.

The chain joins TRBV4-2 to TRBJ2-7, with D perhaps matching TRBD2 (5 bases). The V end lost 0 bases, the J end lost 7 bases, and 16 bases lay between the germline ends. The CDR3 runs to 15 residues. Germline loops: CDR1 LGHNA, CDR2 YNFKEQ. In DNA form, the CDR3 reads TGTGCCAGCAGCCAAGATCTCGGGGAGTCTAGGGAGCAGTACTTC. Its protein is CASSQDLGESREQYF.

This chain joins TRBV5-6 and TRBJ1-4, with D possibly being TRBD1 (5 bases). Trimming shortened V by 2 bases and J by 7 bases, and 12 bases separated the two germline ends. Germline CDR1 reads SGHDT; CDR2 reads YYEEEE. This CDR3 is built from 14 residues. DNA of the CDR3: TGTGCCAGCAGCTTAGCGAGGCAGGGTGAAAAACTGTTTTTT. It is translated as CASSLARQGEKLFF.

The J gene is TRBJ2-7, the V gene TRBV9; D is unclear. CDR3 length: 14 residues. Trimming took 1 base from V and 0 from J, leaving 8 bases between them. Per the germline V gene, CDR1 is SGDLS and CDR2 is YYNGEE. CDR3 DNA sequence: TGTGCCAGCAGCGTAAGCTCCAGCTCCTACGAGCAGTACTTC. Protein product: CASSVSSSSYEQYF.

This chain joins TRBV7-2 and TRBJ2-7; 7 nucleotides align to TRBD2. V dropped 3 bases and J dropped 6; count of bases not matched to a gene: 5. The germline V gene has CDR1 SGHTA and CDR2 FQGNSA. The CDR3 contains 13 residues. The DNA of the CDR3 is TGTGCCAGCAGCTTGGGAGGGGTCCTCGAGCAGTACTTC. Translated: CASSLGGVLEQYF.

The chain carries TRBV12-5 and TRBJ2-5; D unclear. Germline CDR1 reads LGHNT; CDR2 reads FRNRAP. With 3 bases removed from V and 7 bases from J, the gap between germline ends came to 6 bases. This CDR3 has 11 amino acids. The CDR3 loop is CASGLSGTQYF. CDR3 sequence (DNA): TGTGCTAGTGGTTTATCTGGGACCCAGTACTTC.

The chain has TRBV7-9 and TRBJ1-2; D is unresolved. Trimming pared 0 bases from V and 4 bases from J, leaving 6 bases between. CDR3 length equals 13 residues. Germline V gene data show CDR1 as SEHNR and CDR2 as FQNEAQ (reference sequence). The CDR3 protein is CASSLAQSYGYTF. The CDR3 coding sequence is TGTGCCAGCAGCTTAGCCCAGTCCTATGGCTACACCTTC.

This rearrangement joins TRBV4-3 to TRBJ1-2; D gene uncertain. The V and J ends lost 1 base and 8 bases respectively, with 8 bases between them. CDR1 is LGHNA, CDR2 YSLEER, per germline. CDR3 length: 12 amino acids. The CDR3 protein is CASSQGLEGYTF. CDR3 coding DNA: TGCGCCAGCAGCCAAGGACTAGAAGGCTACACCTTC.

The chain is built from TRBV7-6 and TRBJ2-2, with D maybe TRBD2 (5 bases). This CDR3 region has 16 residues. V lost 5 bases, J lost 0 bases, and 13 bases lay in between. Germline CDR1 is SGHVS and CDR2 is FNYEAQ. CDR3 region: CASSPWDSANTGELFF. The CDR3, as DNA: TGTGCCAGCAGCCCCTGGGATAGCGCGAACACCGGGGAGCTGTTTTTT.

V usage is TRBV4-3 and J usage is TRBJ2-7; no clear D gene. V was trimmed by 1 base and J by 0 bases, leaving 7 bases between them. Germline V CDR1 and CDR2: LGHNA, YSLEER. The CDR3 is made up of 14 amino acids. The CDR3 spells CASSQGLSSYEQYF. The CDR3 nucleotides read TGCGCCAGCAGCCAAGGACTTTCCTCCTACGAGCAGTACTTC.

V gene TRBV28 combines with J gene TRBJ2-7, with 7 bases lining up with TRBD1. CDR1 is MDHEN and CDR2 is SYDVKM in the germline V gene. CDR3 length: 17 amino acids. V shed 2 bases, J shed 1 base, and the junction held 11 bases outside the gene matches. CDR3 DNA sequence: TGTGCCAGCAGTTTAAGGACAGGCTCCCTTGAATCCTACGAGCAGTACTTC. Its translation is CASSLRTGSLESYEQYF.

The chain joins TRBV28 to TRBJ1-1; perhaps TRBD1 as D (6 bases). Per the germline V gene, CDR1 is MDHEN and CDR2 is SYDVKM. Trimming removed 4 bases from V and 5 bases from J, with 20 bases in between. This CDR3 comprises 16 residues. The CDR3 sequence: CASSSIDRSWGTEAFF. The CDR3 DNA is TGTGCCAGCAGTTCCATAGACAGGAGTTGGGGGACTGAAGCTTTCTTT.

The chain links TRBV27 to TRBJ1-2; no reliable D call. V was cut by 6 bases and J by 4 bases, with 12 bases left in between. The CDR3 runs 13 residues. Per germline, CDR1 MNHEY and CDR2 SMNVEV (reference sequence). CDR3 protein: CASRFRSSYGYTF. CDR3 sequence (DNA): TGTGCCAGCAGATTCCGGAGCTCCTATGGCTACACCTTC.

The chain carries TRBV11-3 and TRBJ1-5, with D hard to call. Germline values: CDR1 SGHNT, CDR2 YENEEA. V lost 4 bases, J lost 3 bases, and 13 bases lay in between. CDR3 length equals 15 residues. The CDR3 nucleotides read TGTGCCAGCAGCTGCACGACTGGTTCCAATCAGCCCCAGCATTTT. It encodes CASSCTTGSNQPQHF.

The chain joins TRBV10-3 to TRBJ2-2; D is ambiguous. Germline V gives CDR1 ENHRY, CDR2 SYGVKD. This CDR3 contains 13 residues. V lost 11 bases, J lost 2 bases, and 12 bases lay in between. The chain's CDR3 is CAAKTVNTGELFF. For the CDR3, the DNA is TGTGCCGCCAAAACAGTAAACACCGGGGAGCTGTTTTTT.

The rearrangement uses TRBV7-9 and TRBJ2-3, with 9 bases matching TRBD1. The CDR3 is 16 residues long. Germline V gene data show CDR1 as SEHNR and CDR2 as FQNEAQ (reference sequence). The trim removed 3 bases at V and 2 bases at J, leaving 6 bases unmatched. CDR3 DNA: TGTGCCAGCAGCTTCCGGGACAGGGACCCCACAGATACGCAGTATTTT. Amino acid sequence: CASSFRDRDPTDTQYF.

Only a few counts were recorded for this clone. The chain couples TRBV18 to TRBJ2-1; 8 bases are a match to TRBD1. CDR1 is KGHSH, CDR2 LQKENI, per germline. V was pared by 4 bases and J by 2 bases, with 4 bases of the junction left unmatched. The CDR3 sequence is 15 residues long. The CDR3 loop reads CASSLQGAAYNEQFF. The CDR3 DNA reads as TGTGCCAGCTCACTCCAGGGGGCGGCCTACAATGAGCAGTTCTTC.

This rearrangement joins TRBV5-4 to TRBJ2-1, with D perhaps being TRBD1 or TRBD2 (5 bases each). The V gene's germline CDR1 is SGHNT and CDR2 YYREEE (reference sequence). This CDR3 comprises 14 residues. Trimming stripped 3 bases from V and 2 bases from J, with 9 bases between. The CDR3 sequence is CASSWDLAYNEQFF. The CDR3 DNA reads TGTGCCAGCAGCTGGGACCTCGCCTACAATGAGCAGTTCTTC.

The V call is TRBV6-5, the J call TRBJ2-5; 7 nucleotides align to TRBD1. The germline gives CDR1 MNHEY, CDR2 SVGAGI. J lost 5 bases, V lost 6 bases, and 9 bases had no gene match. The CDR3 has 14 residues. DNA for the CDR3: TGTGCCAGCAGGCGACAGGGCTTCGGGGAGACCCAGTACTTC. Its protein is CASRRQGFGETQYF.